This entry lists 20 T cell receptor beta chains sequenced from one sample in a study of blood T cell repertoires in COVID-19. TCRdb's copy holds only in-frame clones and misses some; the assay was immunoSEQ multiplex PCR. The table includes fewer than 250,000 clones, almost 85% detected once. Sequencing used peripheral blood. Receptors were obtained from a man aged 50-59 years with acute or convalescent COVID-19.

CDR3 region: CASSDPGEGTDTQYF. The CDR3, as DNA: TGTGCCAGCAGCGACCCAGGGGAGGGGACAGATACGCAGTATTTT. The chain links TRBV6-4 to TRBJ2-3, with a possible D match to TRBD2 (7 bases). Per the germline V gene, CDR1 is MRHNA and CDR2 is SNTAGT. V was trimmed by 6 bases and J by 3 bases, leaving 16 bases between them. This CDR3 contains 15 residues.

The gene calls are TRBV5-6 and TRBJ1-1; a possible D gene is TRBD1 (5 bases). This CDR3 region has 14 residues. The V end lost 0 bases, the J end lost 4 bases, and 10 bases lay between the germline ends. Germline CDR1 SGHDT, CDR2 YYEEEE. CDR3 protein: CASSLGQMGTEAFF. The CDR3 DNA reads TGTGCCAGCAGCTTGGGACAGATGGGCACTGAAGCTTTCTTT.

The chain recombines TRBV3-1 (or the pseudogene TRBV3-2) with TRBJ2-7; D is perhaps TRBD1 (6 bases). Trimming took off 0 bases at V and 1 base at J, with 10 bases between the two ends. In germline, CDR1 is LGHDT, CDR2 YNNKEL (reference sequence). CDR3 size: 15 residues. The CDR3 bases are TGTGCCAGCAGCCAAGATGGCACAGGGTCCTACGAGCAGTACTTC. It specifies CASSQDGTGSYEQYF.

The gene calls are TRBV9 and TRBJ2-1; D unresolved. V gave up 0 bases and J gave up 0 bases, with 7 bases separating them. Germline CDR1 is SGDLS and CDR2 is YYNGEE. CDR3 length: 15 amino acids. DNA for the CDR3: TGTGCCAGCAGCGTAGACTTTAGCTCCTACAATGAGCAGTTCTTC. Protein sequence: CASSVDFSSYNEQFF.

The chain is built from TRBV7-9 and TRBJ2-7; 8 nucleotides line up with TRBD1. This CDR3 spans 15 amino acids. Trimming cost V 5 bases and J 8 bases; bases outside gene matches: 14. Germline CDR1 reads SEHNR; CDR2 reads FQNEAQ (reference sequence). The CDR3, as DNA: TGTGCCAGCAGCCTACCAGATCCGGGACAGGTAAAGCAGTACTTC. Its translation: CASSLPDPGQVKQYF.

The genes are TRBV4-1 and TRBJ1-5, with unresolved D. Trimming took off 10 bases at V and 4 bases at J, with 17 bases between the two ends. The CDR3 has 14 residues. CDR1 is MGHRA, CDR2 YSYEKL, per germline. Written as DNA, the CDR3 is TGCGCCACCGGCTCTGGCTCGGGGAATCAGCCCCAGCATTTT. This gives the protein CATGSGSGNQPQHF.

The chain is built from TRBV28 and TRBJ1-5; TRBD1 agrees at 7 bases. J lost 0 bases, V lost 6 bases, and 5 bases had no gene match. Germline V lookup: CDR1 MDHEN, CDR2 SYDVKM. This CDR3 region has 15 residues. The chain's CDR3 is CASSKQGTSNQPQHF. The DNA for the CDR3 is TGTGCCAGCAGCAAACAGGGGACTAGCAATCAGCCCCAGCATTTT.

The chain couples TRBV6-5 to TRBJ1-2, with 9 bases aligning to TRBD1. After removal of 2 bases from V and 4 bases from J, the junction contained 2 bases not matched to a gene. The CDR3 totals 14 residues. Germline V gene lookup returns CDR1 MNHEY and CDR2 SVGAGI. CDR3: CASSYATGGYGYTF. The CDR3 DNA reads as TGTGCCAGCAGTTACGCGACAGGGGGCTATGGCTACACCTTC.

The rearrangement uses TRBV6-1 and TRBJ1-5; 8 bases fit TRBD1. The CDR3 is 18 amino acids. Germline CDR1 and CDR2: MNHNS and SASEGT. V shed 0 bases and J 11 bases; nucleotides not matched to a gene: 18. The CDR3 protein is CASSEAEWGTGPNRAQHF. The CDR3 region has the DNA TGTGCCAGCAGTGAAGCTGAGTGGGGGACAGGTCCAAATCGGGCCCAGCATTTT.

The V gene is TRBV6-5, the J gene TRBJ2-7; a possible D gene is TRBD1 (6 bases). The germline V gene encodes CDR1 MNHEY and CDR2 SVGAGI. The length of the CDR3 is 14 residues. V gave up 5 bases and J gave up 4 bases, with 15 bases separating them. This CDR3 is CASSMWTEAYEQYF. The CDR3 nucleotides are TGTGCCAGCAGTATGTGGACAGAGGCTTACGAGCAGTACTTC.

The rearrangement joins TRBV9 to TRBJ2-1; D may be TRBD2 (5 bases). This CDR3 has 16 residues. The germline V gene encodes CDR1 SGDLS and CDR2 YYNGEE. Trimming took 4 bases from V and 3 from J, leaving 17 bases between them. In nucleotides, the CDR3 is TGTGCCAGCAGCCCATCCCTGAGGGCGGACTACAATGAGCAGTTCTTC. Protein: CASSPSLRADYNEQFF.

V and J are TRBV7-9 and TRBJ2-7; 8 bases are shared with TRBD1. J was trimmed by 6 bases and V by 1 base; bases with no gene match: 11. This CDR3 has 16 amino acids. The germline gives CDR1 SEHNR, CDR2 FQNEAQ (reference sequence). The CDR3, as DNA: TGTGCCAGCAGCTTAGTTATGGACAGGGCGGGCGGCGAGCAGTACTTC. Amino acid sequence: CASSLVMDRAGGEQYF. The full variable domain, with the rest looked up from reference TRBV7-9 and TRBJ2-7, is DTGVSQNPRHKITKRGQNVTFRCDPISEHNRLYWYRQTLGQGPEFLTYFQNEAQLEKSRLLSDRFSAERPKGSFSTLEIQRTEQGDSAMYLCASSLVMDRAGGEQYFGPGTRLTVT.

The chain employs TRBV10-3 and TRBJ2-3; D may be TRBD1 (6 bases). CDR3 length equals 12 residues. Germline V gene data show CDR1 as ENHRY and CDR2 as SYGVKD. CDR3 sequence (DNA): TGTGCTTCGAGGGCAGGGGCAGATACGCAGTATTTT. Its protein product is CASRAGADTQYF.

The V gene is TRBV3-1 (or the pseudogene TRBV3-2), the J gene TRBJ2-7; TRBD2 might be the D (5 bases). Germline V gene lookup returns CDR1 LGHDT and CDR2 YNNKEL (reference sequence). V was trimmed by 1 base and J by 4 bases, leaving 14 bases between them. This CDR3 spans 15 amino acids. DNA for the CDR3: TGTGCCAGCAGCCAAGGGGGTGGGAGTCTATACGAGCAGTACTTC. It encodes CASSQGGGSLYEQYF.

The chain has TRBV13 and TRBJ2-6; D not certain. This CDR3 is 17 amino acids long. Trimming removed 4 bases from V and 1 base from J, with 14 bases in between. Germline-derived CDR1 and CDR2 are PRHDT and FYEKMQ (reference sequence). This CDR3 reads CASSSLSSSSGANVLTF. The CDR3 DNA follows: TGTGCCAGCAGCTCCTTAAGCTCCTCGTCTGGGGCCAACGTCCTGACTTTC.

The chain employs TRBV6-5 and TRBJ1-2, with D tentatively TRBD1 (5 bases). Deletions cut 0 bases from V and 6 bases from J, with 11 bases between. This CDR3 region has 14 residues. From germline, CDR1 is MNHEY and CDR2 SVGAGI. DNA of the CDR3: TGTGCCAGCAGTTACTCCGGCTCGGGGGATGGCTACACCTTC. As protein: CASSYSGSGDGYTF.

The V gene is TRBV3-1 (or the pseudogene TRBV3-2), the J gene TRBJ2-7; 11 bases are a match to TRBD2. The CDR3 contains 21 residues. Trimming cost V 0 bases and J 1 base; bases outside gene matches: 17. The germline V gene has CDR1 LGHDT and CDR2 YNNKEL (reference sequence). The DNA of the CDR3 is TGTGCCAGCAGCCAAGATCCCCCCACGGGGCTAGCGGGAGGTAGGTCCTACGAGCAGTACTTC. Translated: CASSQDPPTGLAGGRSYEQYF.

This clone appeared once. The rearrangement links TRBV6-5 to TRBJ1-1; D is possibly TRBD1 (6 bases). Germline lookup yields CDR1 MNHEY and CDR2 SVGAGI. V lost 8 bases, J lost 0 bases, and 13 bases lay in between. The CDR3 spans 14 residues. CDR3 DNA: TGTGCCAGCCTCCGGGACACGCTGAACACTGAAGCTTTCTTT. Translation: CASLRDTLNTEAFF.

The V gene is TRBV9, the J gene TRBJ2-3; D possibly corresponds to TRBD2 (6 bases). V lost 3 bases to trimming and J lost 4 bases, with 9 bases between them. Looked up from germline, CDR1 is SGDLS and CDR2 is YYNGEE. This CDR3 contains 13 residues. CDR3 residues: CASSASSADTQYF. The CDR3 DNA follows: TGTGCCAGCAGCGCCTCTAGCGCAGATACGCAGTATTTT.

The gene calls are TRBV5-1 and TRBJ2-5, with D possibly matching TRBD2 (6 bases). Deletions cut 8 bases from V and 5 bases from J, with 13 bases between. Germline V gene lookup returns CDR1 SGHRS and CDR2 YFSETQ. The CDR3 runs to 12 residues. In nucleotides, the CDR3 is TGCGCCAGTTCTAGCGTGGTTGAGACCCAGTACTTC. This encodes CASSSVVETQYF.